This TCR beta chain originates from a study of cytomegalovirus exposure and HLA in healthy donors (dated by TCRdb to about 2017). Describing the broader study: An earlier analysis of approximately 640 of the donors reported roughly 300 Gb of sequence data and some 120 million unique TCR beta sequences from 190 million or so T cells. On average, roughly 250,000 unique TCR beta nucleotide sequences were sequenced per donor among 398 genotyped donors of the cohort, with 15% to 20% of those sequences being non-productive. In a later analysis, previously published TCR beta repertoires from 550 to 750 donors were re-analyzed and high-resolution HLA genotyping was added so that TCR occurrence patterns could be studied. The study was designed to test whether signatures of past pathogen exposure could be identified by cataloging public T cell receptors. A separate validation cohort of 100 to 150 different subjects was used in addition to the 666-subject first cohort. Of the 398 genotyped donors, 75% to 85% were placed in the genetic ancestry cluster associated with self-reported Caucasian donors. Rather than using new phenotypic data, the later analysis identified candidate immune exposures from TCR beta sequences and from how often those sequences occurred across donors. The study combined high-throughput TCR immunosequencing, statistical association of individual TCRs with disease status, and machine learning to predict cytomegalovirus infection status. Every discovery cohort repertoire had been produced on one sequencing platform. The number of typed donors differed by locus: about 620-640 for A, B, C, DRB1 and DQB1; approximately 530 for DQA1; some 610 for DPA1; and some 430 for DPB1. In a later genetic analysis, genome-wide SNP genotypes for about three fifths of the 666 donors were used, and that subset was treated as a discovery cohort. HLA typing included class I and class II loci at four-digit resolution. To decide whether each TCR beta V gene segment behaved as functional or pseudogenic, an earlier analysis of some 540 of the donors relied on high-throughput TCR beta sequencing. Donor age, sex, ethnicity and CMV serostatus were collected together with the repertoire data. The T cell repertoires of some 670 subjects were profiled by immunosequencing and related to cytomegalovirus serostatus. Five DR-DQ haplotypes were treated as single units for association and clustering because of strong linkage in the cohort. An early release covering over 500 HLA-typed donors comprised 250 to 350 gigabases of sequencing data and roughly 86 million unique TCR sequences. The paper's findings and limits, for the study overall: Compared with equally common non-associated chains, HLA-associated TCR beta chains in a later analysis were more clonally expanded and had lower generation probabilities. In a later analysis, the rate of TCR association differed among HLA loci, with DRB1 alleles having the most associated TCRs and HLA-C alleles having the fewest. When HLA alleles, especially DR and DQ, strongly co-occurred, TCR associations were difficult to assign to individual alleles. The only immune exposure information available for the cohort was CMV serostatus. According to the authors, the approach could potentially be generalized to other disease states and immunological phenotypes. The classifier was reported to diagnose cytomegalovirus status with high specificity and sensitivity in both the original cohort and the validation cohort. Some IMGT-functional V segments, including TRBV6-2 and TRBV6-3, could not be told apart with the 87-base-pair reads, so those segments were excluded. A few of the identified cytomegalovirus-associated TCR beta chains were confirmed in vitro to be specific for cytomegalovirus antigens. Correlated functional status among segregating V segments might be attributable to linkage disequilibrium, but an unknown experimental factor could not be ruled out. A later genetic analysis reported fewer N-insertions in productive TCRs among donors in an Asian-associated ancestry cluster than the approximately 700-donor mean. Most TCR sequences were observed very rarely across donors, whereas some public TCRs were present in many individuals. An earlier analysis of around 600 of the donors showed that most TCR beta V segments appeared in productive rearrangements either about 87% or about 30% of the time, which broadly matched IMGT annotations. According to a later analysis, most CMV-associated TCR beta chains appeared to be HLA-restricted, and the HLA associations seemed to be driven largely by CMV exposure. In a later analysis, some 17,000 TCR beta sequences were associated with specific HLA alleles at a false discovery rate of 0.05. Because some donors lacked HLA typing at each locus, the association tests relied only on the typed subset. In a later analysis, several top co-occurrence clusters were reported to appear linked to parvovirus B19, influenza, CMV and Epstein-Barr virus. The presence/absence analyses assumed that sequencing depth was roughly uniform across donors, and that assumption may not be true. The cohort was sequenced for TCR beta chains only, and without alpha or paired-chain data the features that could be detected were limited. The study gave a list of 150 to 200 TCR beta chains associated with cytomegalovirus. A further reported finding was that TCR beta sequences accurately predicted the HLA-A and HLA-B alleles for most subjects in the first cohort. The earlier analysis of nearly 600 of the donors excluded about 16 rarely observed V segments, including chromosome 9 orphons, because counts were too low. The sequencing pipeline was judged likely to have produced a cluster of highly shared sequence variants as a technical artifact. In a later genetic analysis, a missense DCLRE1C variant was associated with V-gene and J-gene trimming of TCR beta chains, and the association was replicated in an independent cohort.

The cohort consisted of fewer than 700 healthy bone marrow donors. All cohort members were sampled while nominally healthy, although unrecorded immune exposures were likely present. The donor tested CMV seropositive, placing the donor among the 289 seropositive members of the cohort. A peripheral blood sample was collected from each donor, and TCR beta sequencing was performed on peripheral blood mononuclear cells. The Qiagen DNeasy Blood Extraction Kit was used to extract genomic DNA from the blood cell samples. This clone was detected once. The antigen it binds to is not known. No quality values exist for individual bases; no much larger clone is one base distant. V lost 5 bases and J lost 2 bases, and the count of bases not matched to a germline gene is 12. The germline V gene encodes CDR1 SGHTA and CDR2 FQGNSA. Its CDR3 holds 16 amino acids, cysteine through phenylalanine. This entry keeps only the CDR3 DNA: 48 bases, framed from base 1.

Libraries were constructed by the immunoSEQ multiplex PCR assay. A mixture of 60 forward primers for TCR Vbeta segments and 13 reverse primers for TCR Jbeta segments was used in the multiplex PCR. Amplification of the CDR3 region of rearranged TCR beta genes was performed with a multiplex PCR assay on genomic DNA. The amplified TCR beta libraries were sequenced on the Illumina HiSeq System as 87-base-pair reads. On the study's bioinformatics: A later analysis tallied roughly 80 million unique TCR beta chains across the 666 repertoires, and about 12 million of those chains were shared by two or more donors. To remove PCR and sequencing errors, raw reads were error-corrected and collapsed into unique sequences using a nearest-neighbor algorithm that merged closely related sequences. CDR3 sequences were aligned to IMGT reference sequences to assign V, D and J gene segments. For a sequence to be retained, a match of at least six nucleotides to both a V gene segment and a J gene segment was required. A rearrangement counted as productive if the CDR3 had no stop codons and remained in frame with V and J, and every other rearrangement counted as non-productive. CDR3 was defined according to IMGT convention as the region running from the second conserved V-encoded cysteine to the conserved J-encoded phenylalanine. The earlier analysis of about 590 of the donors excluded sequences that lacked an unambiguous match to a single V gene segment. An earlier analysis of 550 to 650 of the donors classified V segments as functional when productive rearrangements were above 56.7% and as segregating when the standard deviation between donors was above 5%. A statistical classification framework was built to diagnose cytomegalovirus status from the catalog of TCR beta chain sequences. In a later analysis, V and J genes were assigned by comparing TCR nucleotide sequences against IMGT/GENE-DB human TR gene sequences. The TCRdist pipeline was used in a later analysis to assign CDR3 sequences and most-parsimonious VDJ recombination scenarios. In a later analysis, each TCR beta chain was defined by its CDR3 amino acid sequence together with its V-gene family, and reads without a unique V-gene family were excluded. In a later analysis, around 600 highly shared, low-generation-probability nucleotide sequences were removed to address suspected cross-contamination and a sequencing artifact. In a later analysis, a clonal expansion index for each public chain was calculated from normalized within-repertoire ranks of inferred template counts. A later analysis computed generation probabilities with a VDJ recombination model fitted to out-of-frame rearrangements, and checked the results against IGoR. A later analysis scored TCR-TCR, TCR-HLA and TCR-CMV co-occurrence with hypergeometric tests, applying a repertoire-size bias correction to TCR pairs. A later analysis estimated false discovery rates by permuting HLA or CMV assignments 20 times. In a later analysis, co-occurring TCRs were grouped using DBSCAN, and TCRdist sequence similarity was added for clustering within HLA-allele-positive subsets. Repertoires with fewer than 30,000 or more than 120,000 public chains, plus five repertoires with anomalous nucleotide sharing, were excluded from co-occurrence clustering. Drawn from immuneACCESS, this table holds only the in-frame rearrangements with V and J called that TCRdb kept. Clones are partly lost; checked studies trace under half to an unresolved V gene and leave the rest unexplained. For V, J and clone size, that table is used; D and trimming come from the DNA. Within this sample are approximately 110,000 clones, with about 80% of them counted one time only. The top ten constitute roughly 2.6% of the sample.

The sequenced material came from PBMCs. The chain was built from TRBV7-2 and TRBJ2-7; 7 nucleotides in the junction match TRBD2. The sequence came from a man over 45 in good health and CMV-seropositive. The DNA is TGTGCCAGCAGCATTTACCGGGCTAGCGGTACCTACGAGCAGTACTTC. It translates as CASSIYRASGTYEQYF.